The subject of this entry is one T cell receptor beta chain. As yet, its antigen is unknown. V lost 1 base, J lost 2 bases, and 9 bases lay in between. The germline CDR1 and CDR2 sequences are SEHNR and FQNEAQ (reference sequence). The CDR3 sequence is 15 residues long. The data are from a study of cytomegalovirus exposure and HLA in healthy donors. Overall study findings and caveats: The study put about 180 TCR beta chains on its list as cytomegalovirus-associated. There were some V segments, including TRBV6-2 and TRBV6-3, excluded as indistinguishable.

The PCR employed 60 Vbeta primers together with 13 Jbeta primers. The table came from immunoSEQ multiplex PCR; TCRdb's copy has only in-frame clones and leaves some out. The table includes over 150,000 clones, about 80% detected once. The gene calls are TRBV7-9 and TRBJ2-1; D ambiguous. The receptor was isolated from a man aged 18 to 29 in good health and CMV-seronegative. Sequencing input: PBMCs. Here the CDR3 DNA reads TGTGCCAGCAGCTTAGAAGCGAGTACCTACAATGAGCAGTTCTTC. Translation: CASSLEASTYNEQFF.